This is a list of T cell receptor beta chains from one sample in a study of Ad26.COV2.S vaccination and SARS-CoV-2 variants. The protocol was immunoSEQ multiplex PCR, while the TCRdb copy is restricted to in-frame clones and leaves out a portion. The sample lists roughly 300,000 clones, around 89% occurring once. Sequencing used peripheral blood, obtained in a trial of Ad26.COV2.S vaccine versus placebo. The receptors were gathered from a person between 18 and 60 years old who received the Ad26.COV2.S COVID-19 vaccine or a placebo. CDR3s include the opening cysteine and the closing phenylalanine or tryptophan. Fields, in order: V gene, J gene, D gene, CDR3 protein. A D gene is named only where the DNA matches it firmly.

TRBV3-1/TRBV3-2,TRBJ1-5,NA,CASSQSGRNQPQHF
TRBV7-9,TRBJ2-6,NA,CASSLAVGSGANVLTF
TRBV19,TRBJ1-3,TRBD1,CASTLGPVPGQRNTIYF
TRBV4-2,TRBJ2-5,TRBD2,CASSPGLAGETQYF
TRBV4-2,TRBJ2-5,NA,CASSQEGGVGETQYF
TRBV5-1,TRBJ2-5,NA,CASSLVNSQETQYF
TRBV6-5,TRBJ1-2,NA,CASSNLGQNYGYTF
TRBV27,TRBJ2-1,TRBD2,CASTPGLAGYNEQFF
TRBV5-1,TRBJ1-6,NA,CASSFQNSPLHF
TRBV2,TRBJ2-7,TRBD1,CASSAGQASPYEQYF
TRBV4-1,TRBJ1-5,NA,CASSQDDELNQPQHF
TRBV7-3,TRBJ2-2,TRBD2,CASSQGTGGTGELFF
TRBV24-1,TRBJ2-3,TRBD1,CATSDLPRDRGLPWPPGDTQYF